Presented here are 14 T cell receptor beta chains from one specimen sequenced in a study of read filtering for tumor transcriptome and immune sequencing. The library was built from about 400 ng RNA with molecular barcoded adaptors for alpha/delta and beta/gamma chains. Via MiXCR, TCRdb re-called the reads, giving one row per CDR3 protein. This table holds roughly 90,000 distinct CDR3 sequences, about 12% found once. Sequencing was carried out using a population of CD138-negative cells sorted from bone marrow. These TCRs come from a donor at least 40 years old with multiple myeloma.

This clonotype was counted ten times or more. V and J are TRBV28 and TRBJ2-1; 8 nucleotides line up with TRBD2. CDR3 length equals 17 residues. Trimming removed 4 bases from V and 5 bases from J; junction bases left unmatched: 13. From germline, CDR1 is MDHEN and CDR2 SYDVKM. CDR3 region: CASSSNFYAGGDNEQFF. The CDR3 coding sequence is TGTGCCAGCAGTTCCAATTTTTACGCGGGAGGTGACAATGAGCAGTTCTTC.

Worth noting for this clonotype: Only one base separates this from a far larger clonotype, so it likely reflects a read error. The CDR3 here is CASSLVGNTQCF. In DNA, the CDR3 is TGTGCCAGCAGCTTAGTAGGTAATACGCAGTGTTTT. This chain joins TRBV11-2 and TRBJ1-4; D not resolved. Per germline, CDR1 SGHAT and CDR2 FQNNGV. This CDR3 region has 12 residues.

This clonotype was counted many times. The chain combines TRBV19 with TRBJ2-7; 9 bases match TRBD1. Germline V CDR1 and CDR2: LNHDA, SQIVND (reference sequence). This CDR3 is 15 amino acids long. After removal of 2 bases from V and 3 bases from J, the junction contained 5 bases not matched to a gene. In DNA form, the CDR3 reads TGTGCCAGTAGTATACCGAACAGGGGGCACTACGAGCAGTACTTC. Its translation: CASSIPNRGHYEQYF.

This clonotype was recorded many times. The V gene is TRBV11-1, the J gene TRBJ1-1; D is unresolved. The germline CDR1 and CDR2 sequences are SGHAT and FQDESV (reference sequence). This CDR3 has 14 amino acids. Trimming pared 0 bases from V and 4 bases from J, leaving 9 bases between. CDR3 sequence (DNA): TGTGCCAGCAGCTTAGCTACTTCCGGCACTGAAGCTTTCTTT. Protein product: CASSLATSGTEAFF.

In its sample, this clonotype was seen many times. The chain employs TRBV20-1 and TRBJ1-1; D not resolved. Germline loops: CDR1 DFQATT, CDR2 SNEGSKA (reference sequence). CDR3 length equals 12 residues. The germline V and J ends were trimmed by 6 bases and 7 bases, with 15 bases remaining between them. The CDR3 sequence is CSARHPTSEAFF. The CDR3 coding sequence is TGCAGTGCAAGGCATCCGACAAGTGAAGCTTTCTTT.

This clonotype was detected a few times. This chain joins TRBV29-1 and TRBJ2-3; 9 nucleotides align to TRBD1. Germline values: CDR1 SQVTM, CDR2 ANQGSEA. The CDR3 runs to 14 residues. With V trimmed by 7 bases and J by 4 bases, 9 bases remained unmatched. CDR3 sequence reads: CSGLGDRVPDTQYF. The CDR3 DNA reads as TGCAGCGGGCTGGGGGACAGGGTCCCAGATACGCAGTATTTT.

This clonotype was seen repeatedly, ten times or more. V gene TRBV18 combines with J gene TRBJ1-4; D unclear. Germline lookup yields CDR1 KGHSH and CDR2 LQKENI. The CDR3 is made up of 15 amino acids. The germline V and J ends were trimmed by 3 bases and 7 bases, with 15 bases remaining between them. DNA for the CDR3: TGTGCCAGCTCACCCCGTGGAGGATTGGGTGAAAAACTGTTTTTT. The encoded protein is CASSPRGGLGEKLFF.

This clonotype was recorded many times. The J gene is TRBJ1-5, the V gene TRBV19, with 12 bases matching TRBD1. CDR3 length: 16 residues. After removal of 5 bases from V and 0 bases from J, the junction contained 2 bases not matched to a gene. The germline V gene encodes CDR1 LNHDA and CDR2 SQIVND (reference sequence). As DNA, the CDR3 is TGTGCCAGTAGTGGGACAGGGGGCTATAGCAATCAGCCCCAGCATTTT. Its translation: CASSGTGGYSNQPQHF.

This clonotype was seen ten or more times. The chain links TRBV6-5 to TRBJ2-1, with a tentative D call TRBD2 (6 bases). CDR3 length: 16 residues. The V end was cut by 0 bases, the J end by 9 bases, with 18 bases between. Per the germline V gene, CDR1 is MNHEY and CDR2 is SVGAGI. The CDR3 DNA reads as TGTGCCAGCAGTTACTCTCCTAGCGCTAGCCAGGGTGAGCAGTTCTTC. Translation: CASSYSPSASQGEQFF.

This clonotype came up many times. This sequence joins TRBV2 and TRBJ2-7; D is unresolved. Trimming removed 10 bases from V and 6 bases from J, with 22 bases in between. The CDR3 consists of 14 residues. Germline V lookup: CDR1 SNHLY, CDR2 FYNNEI. The CDR3 DNA sequence: TGTGCCACCACTAAGGGCTCCCTCAAGGGCGAGCAGTACTTC. It yields the protein CATTKGSLKGEQYF.

This clonotype was observed many times. The chain joins TRBV30 to TRBJ2-7; perhaps TRBD1 as D (6 bases). In germline, CDR1 is GTSNPN, CDR2 SVGIG (reference sequence). This CDR3 is built from 15 residues. Trimming removed 4 bases from V and 0 bases from J, with 16 bases in between. The CDR3 reads CAWKNAQDSSYEQYF. CDR3 in DNA: TGTGCCTGGAAAAACGCTCAGGACAGCTCCTACGAGCAGTACTTC.

The chain is built from TRBV3-1 and TRBJ2-7; either TRBD1 or TRBD2 may supply D (5 bases each). The V end lost 5 bases, the J end lost 7 bases, and 18 bases lay between the germline ends. From germline, CDR1 is LGHDT and CDR2 YNNKEL (reference sequence). CDR3 length equals 14 residues. The CDR3 DNA reads TGTGCCAGCAGCTCAGGACAACCCTCGGGGGAGCAGTACTTC. Amino acid sequence: CASSSGQPSGEQYF.

Concerning this clonotype: A junction boundary mismatches the germline segment, possibly from a read error. This chain uses TRBV3-1 with TRBJ2-1; 7 bases agree with TRBD2. Germline V gene sequence: CDR1 LGHDT, CDR2 YNNKEL (reference sequence). The CDR3 contains 13 residues. DNA for the CDR3: TGTGCCAGCAGCCCCGGTTCATCGGGAGGCTACTACTTC. This codes for CASSPGSSGGYYF.

This clonotype showed up many times. This chain's CDR3 is CASSQGPINEQFF. For the CDR3, the DNA is TGTGCCAGCAGCCAGGGACCTATCAATGAGCAGTTCTTC. The chain joins TRBV7-3 to TRBJ2-1; D possibly matches TRBD1 or TRBD2 (5 bases each). Deletions cut 5 bases from V and 6 bases from J, with 11 bases between. This CDR3 is 13 amino acids long. The V gene's germline CDR1 is SGHTA and CDR2 FQGTGA. The complete variable domain, with remaining parts taken from reference TRBV7-3 and TRBJ2-1, reads GAGVSQTPSNKVTEKGKYVELRCDPISGHTALYWYRQSLGQGPEFLIYFQGTGAADDSGLPNDRFFAVRPEGSVSTLKIQRTERGDSAVYLCASSQGPINEQFFGPGTRLTVL.